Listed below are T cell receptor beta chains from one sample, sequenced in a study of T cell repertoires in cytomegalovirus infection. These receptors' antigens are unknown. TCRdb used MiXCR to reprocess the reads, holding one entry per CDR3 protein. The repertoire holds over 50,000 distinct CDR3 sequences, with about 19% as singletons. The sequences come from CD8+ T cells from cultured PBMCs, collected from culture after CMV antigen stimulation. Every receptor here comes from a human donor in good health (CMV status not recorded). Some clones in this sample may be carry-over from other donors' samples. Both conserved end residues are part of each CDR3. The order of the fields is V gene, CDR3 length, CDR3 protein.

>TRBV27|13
CASGSGGAGTQYF
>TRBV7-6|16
CASSRGAAGVRDTQYF
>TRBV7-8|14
CASSSRAGWDTQYF
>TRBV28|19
CASSFHRDSETEFNSPLHF
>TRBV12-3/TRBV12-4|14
CASSFAGQGYEQYF
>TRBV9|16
CASSVVIAGGQETQYF
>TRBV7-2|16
CASSPARGSRGYGYTF
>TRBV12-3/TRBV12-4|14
CASSDGQYDQPQHF
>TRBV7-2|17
CASSTPTGRYGTDTQYF
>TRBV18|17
CASSPPGTAMGSRPQHF
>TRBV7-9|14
CASGTGTRSYEQYF
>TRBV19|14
CASSPSLGANEQFF
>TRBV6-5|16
CASSYPRQGNTGELFF
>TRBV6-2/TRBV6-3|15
CASSYGGHRNSPLHF
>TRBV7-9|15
CASSLIPDRVNEAFF
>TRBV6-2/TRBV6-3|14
CASSYEASGDEQYF
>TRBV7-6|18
CASSPWRTASSGANVLTF
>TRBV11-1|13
CASSSPGQGKYTF
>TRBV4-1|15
CASSQGDNGNTEAFF
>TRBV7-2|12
CASSLGVGLEFF
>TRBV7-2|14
CASSFPTGHYGYTF
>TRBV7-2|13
CASSPDGNYGYTF
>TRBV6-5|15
CASSYSGSPGYEQFF
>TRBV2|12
CASSAGDITQYF
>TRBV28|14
CASSLRGANTEAFF
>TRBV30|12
CAWSVPSIEQFF
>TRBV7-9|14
CASSLDGQQETQYF
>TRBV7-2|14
CASSLSGGQGEQYF
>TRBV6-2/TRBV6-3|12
CASSYRTVEAFF
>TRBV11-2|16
CASSFPPRGGITEAFF
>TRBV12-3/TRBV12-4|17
CASSLWAGEGLTDTQYF
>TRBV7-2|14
CASTLGGMNTEAFF
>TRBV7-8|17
CASSLARGVVSGNTIYF
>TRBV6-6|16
CASSYELLTHTDTQYF
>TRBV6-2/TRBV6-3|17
CASRLTGTRLNPGELFF
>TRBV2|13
CASSPPNTGELFF
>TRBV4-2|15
CASSQPGTPNTEAFF
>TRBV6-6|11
CASSFREEAFF
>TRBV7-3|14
CASSEFPSGETQYF
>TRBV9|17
CASSVEGGGGSYNEQFF
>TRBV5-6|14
CASSGQGKLDGYTF
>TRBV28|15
CASSRQGDMNTEAFF
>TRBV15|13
CATATDRATEAFF
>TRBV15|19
CATSRDLSLGGGLQETQYF
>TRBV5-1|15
CASSLDASSYNEQFF
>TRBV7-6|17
CASSLRIAGGSADTQYF
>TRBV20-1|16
CSARDLFGGAHNEQFF
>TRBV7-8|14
CASSLVGAQETQYF